A single T cell receptor beta chain is shown here with its context. Its cognate antigen has yet to be identified. No much larger clone is present one base from it, and per-base qualities are unavailable. TCRdb records Illumina HiSeq 2500 as the sequencer. Quantitative 5'-RACE with molecular barcodes was used to prepare TCR beta libraries. From the authors' description of their analysis: Disease-linked TCR variants were identified with a new computational method built on a probabilistic model of VDJ rearrangement. TCRdb reworked the public reads: Q25 trimming with fastp, MiXCR clone assembly, productive beta chains retained. For every CDR3 protein sequence, its rows merge into one entry that carries the most common genes and DNA. The V and J calls follow TCRdb's processing rather than the paper's. The sample data list around 100,000 distinct CDR3 sequences, and approximately 25% of these were observed just once. Approximately 13% of the sample goes to the ten largest clones.

The data are from a study of CD8 T cells in ankylosing spondylitis (dated by TCRdb to about 2017). Describing the broader study: To find TCR variants linked to disease, the study profiled T cell receptor beta repertoires in ankylosing spondylitis patients and healthy donors. Peripheral blood samples were taken, and synovial fluid was additionally collected from ankylosing spondylitis patients. The whole study cohort included 85 to 120 healthy donors and roughly 24 ankylosing spondylitis patients. The investigation overall reported the following: Blood from ankylosing spondylitis patients appeared to be characterized by a TCR beta motif made up of under ten highly homologous amino acid variants. Some TCR beta motif variants had previously been reported in synovial fluid and blood of reactive arthritis patients, which suggested common disease-initiation mechanisms. The disease-linked clones showed a CD8+ phenotype and occurred at relatively low frequencies in peripheral blood. The disease-linked clones were reported as significantly enriched in matched synovial fluid samples from ankylosing spondylitis patients.

Relative to germline, V is 2 bases shorter and J is 4 bases shorter, with 9 bases between their ends. The germline V gene (reference sequence) supplies CDR1 LGHDT and CDR2 YNNKEL. From cysteine to phenylalanine, the CDR3 is 14 amino acids long. Only CDR3 DNA is held: 42 bases, read in frame from base 1. Synovial fluid samples and blood samples obtained from the same ankylosing spondylitis patients were matched. The sample taken for sequencing was synovial fluid, either unsorted or a sorted T cell fraction (not recorded which). The chain employs TRBV3-1 and TRBJ1-3; the D segment cannot be called with confidence. The TCR was taken from a male donor with ankylosing spondylitis. Here the CDR3 is given as CASSQSHSGNTIYF. At the DNA level, the sequence is TGTGCCAGCAGCCAAAGCCATAGCGGAAACACCATATATTTT.